The clone carrying this T cell receptor (beta chain) was observed a handful of times. The sample originates from a study of identical twins. The CDR3 runs 18 residues. V shed 3 bases, J shed 4 bases, and the junction held 13 bases outside the gene matches. Germline-derived CDR1 and CDR2 are SGHAT and FQNNGV. One entry per CDR3 protein, called by TCRdb with MiXCR from the 5' RACE reads. The sample consists of 510,000 or so distinct CDR3 sequences, around 15% of them appearing once. These data also featured in a second study, about yellow fever vaccine responses in identical twins.

The rearrangement uses TRBV11-2 and TRBJ2-2; 8 bases match TRBD2. Material for sequencing was CD4+ T cells sorted from blood. This TCR was sampled from a woman younger than 35 in good health. CDR3 amino acids: CASSFHAGSGTVTGELFF. CDR3 bases: TGTGCCAGCAGCTTCCACGCTGGTAGCGGGACGGTCACCGGGGAGCTGTTTTTT.